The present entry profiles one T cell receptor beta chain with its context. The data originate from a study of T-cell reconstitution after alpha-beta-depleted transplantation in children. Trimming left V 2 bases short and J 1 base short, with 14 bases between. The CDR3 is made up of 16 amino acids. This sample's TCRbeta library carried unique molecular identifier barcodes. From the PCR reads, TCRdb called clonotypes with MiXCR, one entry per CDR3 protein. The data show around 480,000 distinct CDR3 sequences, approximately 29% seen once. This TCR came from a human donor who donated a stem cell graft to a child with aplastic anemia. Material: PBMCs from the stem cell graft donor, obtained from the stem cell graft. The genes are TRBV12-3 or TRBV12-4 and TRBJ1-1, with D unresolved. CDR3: CASSLISGAENTEAFF. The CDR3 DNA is TGTGCCAGCAGTTTAATCTCCGGAGCCGAGAACACTGAAGCTTTCTTT.